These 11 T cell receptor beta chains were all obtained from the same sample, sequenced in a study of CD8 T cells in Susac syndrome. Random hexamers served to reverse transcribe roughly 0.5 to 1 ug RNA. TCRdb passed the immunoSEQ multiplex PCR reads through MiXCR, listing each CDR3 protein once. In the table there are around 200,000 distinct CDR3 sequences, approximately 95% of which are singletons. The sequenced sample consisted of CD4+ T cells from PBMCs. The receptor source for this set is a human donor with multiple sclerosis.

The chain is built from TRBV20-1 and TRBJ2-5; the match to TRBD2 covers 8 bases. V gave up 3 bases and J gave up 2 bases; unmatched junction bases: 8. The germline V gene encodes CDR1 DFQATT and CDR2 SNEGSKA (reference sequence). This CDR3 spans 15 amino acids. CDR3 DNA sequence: TGCAGTGCTAGTGAGAGCGGGGGTTATCAAGAGACCCAGTACTTC. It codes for CSASESGGYQETQYF.

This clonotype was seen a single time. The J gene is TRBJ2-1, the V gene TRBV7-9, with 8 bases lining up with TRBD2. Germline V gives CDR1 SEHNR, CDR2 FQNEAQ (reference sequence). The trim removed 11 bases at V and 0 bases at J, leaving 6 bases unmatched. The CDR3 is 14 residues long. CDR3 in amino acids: CAVQRGSSYNEQFF. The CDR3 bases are TGTGCCGTCCAGCGGGGGAGCTCCTACAATGAGCAGTTCTTC.

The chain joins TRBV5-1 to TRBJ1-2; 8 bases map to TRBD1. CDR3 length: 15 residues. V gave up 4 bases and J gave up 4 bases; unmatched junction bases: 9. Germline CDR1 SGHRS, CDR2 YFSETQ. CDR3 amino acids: CASSLRGQGTYGYTF. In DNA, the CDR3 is TGCGCCAGCAGCCTCCGAGGACAGGGAACCTATGGCTACACCTTC. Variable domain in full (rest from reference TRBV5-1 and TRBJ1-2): KAGVTQTPRYLIKTRGQQVTLSCSPISGHRSVSWYQQTPGQGLQFLFEYFSETQRNKGNFPGRFSGRQFSNSRSEMNVSTLELGDSALYLCASSLRGQGTYGYTFGSGTRLTVV.

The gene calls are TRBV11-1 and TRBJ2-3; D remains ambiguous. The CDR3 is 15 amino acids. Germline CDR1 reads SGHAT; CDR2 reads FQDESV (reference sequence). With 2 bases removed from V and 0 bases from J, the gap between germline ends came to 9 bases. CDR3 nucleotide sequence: TGTGCCAGCAGCTTACAGATTTCTAGCACAGATACGCAGTATTTT. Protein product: CASSLQISSTDTQYF.

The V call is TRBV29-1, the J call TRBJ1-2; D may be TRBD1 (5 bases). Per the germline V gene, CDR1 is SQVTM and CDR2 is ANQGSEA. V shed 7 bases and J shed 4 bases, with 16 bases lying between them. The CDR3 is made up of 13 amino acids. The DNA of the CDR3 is TGCAGCGCCCAAGAAGGGGCGTTCTATGGCTACACCTTC. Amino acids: CSAQEGAFYGYTF.

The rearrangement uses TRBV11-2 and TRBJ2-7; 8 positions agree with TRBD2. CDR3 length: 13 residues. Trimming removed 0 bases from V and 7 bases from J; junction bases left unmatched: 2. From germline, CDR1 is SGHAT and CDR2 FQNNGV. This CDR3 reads CASSLDRGGEQYF. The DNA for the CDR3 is TGTGCCAGCAGCTTAGATCGGGGGGGAGAGCAGTACTTC.

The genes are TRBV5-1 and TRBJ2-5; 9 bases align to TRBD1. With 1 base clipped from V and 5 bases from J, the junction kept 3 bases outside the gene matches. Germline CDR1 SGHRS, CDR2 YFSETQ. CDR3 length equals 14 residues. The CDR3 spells CASSLWGQGETQYF. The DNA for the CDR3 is TGCGCCAGCAGCTTGTGGGGACAGGGTGAGACCCAGTACTTC.

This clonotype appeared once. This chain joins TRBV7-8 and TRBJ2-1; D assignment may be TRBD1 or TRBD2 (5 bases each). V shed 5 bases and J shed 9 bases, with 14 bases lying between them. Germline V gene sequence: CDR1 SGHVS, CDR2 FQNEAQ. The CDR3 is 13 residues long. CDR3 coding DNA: TGTGCCAGCAGCACCGGGACCCAGGGTGAGCAGTTCTTC. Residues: CASSTGTQGEQFF. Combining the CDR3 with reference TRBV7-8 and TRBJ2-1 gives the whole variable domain GAGVSQSPRYKVAKRGQDVALRCDPISGHVSLFWYQQALGQGPEFLTYFQNEAQLDKSGLPSDRFFAERPEGSVSTLKIQRTQQEDSAVYLCASSTGTQGEQFFGPGTRLTVL.

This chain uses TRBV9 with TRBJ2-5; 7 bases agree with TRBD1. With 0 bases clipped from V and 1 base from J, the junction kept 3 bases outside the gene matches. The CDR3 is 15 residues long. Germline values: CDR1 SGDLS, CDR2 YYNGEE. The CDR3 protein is CASSVAPGGQETQYF. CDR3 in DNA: TGTGCCAGCAGCGTAGCCCCAGGGGGCCAAGAGACCCAGTACTTC.

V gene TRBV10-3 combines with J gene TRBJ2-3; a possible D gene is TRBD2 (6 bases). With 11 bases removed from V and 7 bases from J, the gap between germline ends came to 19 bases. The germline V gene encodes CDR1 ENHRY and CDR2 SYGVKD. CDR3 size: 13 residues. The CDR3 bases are TGTGCCGCCTGGGGCGGGGAGACGAATACGCAGTATTTT. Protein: CAAWGGETNTQYF.

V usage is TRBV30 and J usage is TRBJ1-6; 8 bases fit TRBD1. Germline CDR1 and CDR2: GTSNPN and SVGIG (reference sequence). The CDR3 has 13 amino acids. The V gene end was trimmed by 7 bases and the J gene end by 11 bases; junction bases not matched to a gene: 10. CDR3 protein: CALSTGQDTPLHF. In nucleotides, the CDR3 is TGTGCCTTATCTACGGGACAGGATACACCCCTCCACTTT.